The following is a T cell receptor beta chain sequence with its context. This clone's antigen is unknown. The input lacks base qualities; no much larger clone sits a single base away. This entry is derived from a study of T cell responses to AZD1222 COVID-19 vaccine listed by TCRdb under 2021. For the study in its entirety: A total of more than 230 trial participants underwent TCR sequencing, of whom about 200 had received two doses of AZD1222 and around 25 had received two doses of the MenACWY control vaccine. Trial participants were enrolled by age into subgroups of 18-55, 56-69 and 70-plus years, and about 150, 27 and 61 TCR-sequenced participants, respectively, were included in these subgroups. Findings and caveats that apply to the study as a whole: The vaccine-associated CD4 TCRs covered the entire spike protein, and the dominant responses fell in regions 160-218 and 743-854. Because no day 14 peak-response samples were available, the repertoires could be characterized only after the peak T cell response. After two AZD1222 doses, spike-specific TCR breadth and depth were significantly higher than at day 0 and than in MenACWY recipients. Nearly half of unique spike-specific TCRs reportedly recognized epitopes outside regions mutated in the B.1.351 and B.1.1.7 variants. Conclusions about previously exposed vaccinees are limited because only five to seven AZD1222 recipients were SARS-CoV-2 seropositive at baseline. Participants were mostly white British and included more females than males, and it was suggested by the authors that clonal diversity may have been underestimated. The 56-69-year group was small, and its depth increase did not reach significance, likely because of low power.

The CDR3 regions of human TCRbeta chains were subjected to immunosequencing. As for the authors' bioinformatics: Repertoire TCRs were matched against a reference library of SARS-CoV-2-specific TCRs generated with the MIRA antigen-specificity platform. Breadth was defined as the fraction of unique TCRs that were SARS-CoV-2-associated. Depth was defined as the fraction of total T cells that were SARS-CoV-2-associated. Using the MIRA data, every spike-specific TCR was mapped to the spike region that the TCR reacted to and assigned to either a CD4 or a CD8 class. Log10-transformed breadth and depth values were compared by one-way ANOVA with Sidak's multiple comparisons tests. TCRdb holds this immuneACCESS table with in-frame rearrangements only. Some clones are missing; in checked studies, unresolved V genes explain under half, and the rest has no known cause. The V and J calls and clone size are taken from that table; D and trimming were inferred from the DNA. Here the sample has around 71,000 clones; under 90% occur a single time. Roughly 13% of the sample is in the top ten clones.

The CDR3 runs 14 amino acids, cysteine and phenylalanine included. CDR3 DNA only is kept here, 42 bases in frame from base 1. Between the V and J ends, shortened by 4 bases and 4 bases respectively, the junction contains 13 bases. The germline V gene sets CDR1 to MGHRA and CDR2 to YSYEKL. According to the study, the label for this sample's time point signals: about 28 days (+/-7) after the second vaccine dose. AZD1222 recipients given second doses at about 4 weeks or at about 12 weeks were pooled, since spike-specific TCR depth and breadth were not found to differ between the two schedules. Vaccinee samples came from UK trials COV001 and COV002, including a single-blind randomized controlled phase 2/3 trial of AZD1222 (ChAdOx1 nCoV-19) in healthy adults. For TCRbeta chain sequencing, PBMC samples were collected from trial participants at day 0 and at day 28 after the second dose.

Recombination connected TRBV4-1 to TRBJ1-2; the D gene is perhaps TRBD1, on 5 matching bases. The receptor comes from an adult who received the AZD1222 COVID-19 vaccine. The sample here was peripheral blood, taken 28 days after the second AZD1222 dose. The CDR3 here reads CASSPRGDLYGYTF. The bases read TGCGCCAGCAGCCCCCGCGGGGACCTCTATGGCTACACCTTC.